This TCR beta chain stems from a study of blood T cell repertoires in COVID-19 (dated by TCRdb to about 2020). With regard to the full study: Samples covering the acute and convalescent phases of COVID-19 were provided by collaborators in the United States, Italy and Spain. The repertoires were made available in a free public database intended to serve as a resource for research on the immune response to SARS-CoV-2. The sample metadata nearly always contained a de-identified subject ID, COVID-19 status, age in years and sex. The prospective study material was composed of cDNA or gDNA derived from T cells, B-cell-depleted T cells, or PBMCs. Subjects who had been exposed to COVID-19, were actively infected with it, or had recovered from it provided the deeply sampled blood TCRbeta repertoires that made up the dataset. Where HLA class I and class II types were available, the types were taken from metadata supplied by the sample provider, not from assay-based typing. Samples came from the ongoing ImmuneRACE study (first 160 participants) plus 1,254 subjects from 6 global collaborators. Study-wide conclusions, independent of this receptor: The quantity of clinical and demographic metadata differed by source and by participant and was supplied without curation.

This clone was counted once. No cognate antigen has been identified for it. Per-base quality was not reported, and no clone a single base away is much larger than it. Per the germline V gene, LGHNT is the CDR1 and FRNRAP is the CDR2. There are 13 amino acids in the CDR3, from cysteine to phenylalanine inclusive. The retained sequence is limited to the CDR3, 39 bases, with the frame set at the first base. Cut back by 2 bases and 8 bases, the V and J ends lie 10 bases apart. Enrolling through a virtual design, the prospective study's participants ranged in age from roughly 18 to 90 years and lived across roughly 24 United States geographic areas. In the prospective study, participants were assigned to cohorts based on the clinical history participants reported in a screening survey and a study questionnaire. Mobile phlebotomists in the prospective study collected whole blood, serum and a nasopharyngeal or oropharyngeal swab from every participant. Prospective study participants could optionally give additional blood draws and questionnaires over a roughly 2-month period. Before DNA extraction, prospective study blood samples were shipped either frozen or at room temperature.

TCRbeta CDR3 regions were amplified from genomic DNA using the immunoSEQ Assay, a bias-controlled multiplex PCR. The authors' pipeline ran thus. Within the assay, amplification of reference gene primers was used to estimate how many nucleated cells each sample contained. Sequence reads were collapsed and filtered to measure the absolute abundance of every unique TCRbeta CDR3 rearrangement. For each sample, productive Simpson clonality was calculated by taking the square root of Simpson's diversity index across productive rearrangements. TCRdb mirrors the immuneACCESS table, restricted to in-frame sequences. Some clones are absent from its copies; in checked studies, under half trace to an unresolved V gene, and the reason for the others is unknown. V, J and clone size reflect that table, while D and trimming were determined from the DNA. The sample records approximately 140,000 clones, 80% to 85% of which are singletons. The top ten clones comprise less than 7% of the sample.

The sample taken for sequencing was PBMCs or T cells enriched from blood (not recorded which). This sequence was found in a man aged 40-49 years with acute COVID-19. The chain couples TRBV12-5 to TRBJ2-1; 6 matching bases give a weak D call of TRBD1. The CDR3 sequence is CASGLSRGYEQFF. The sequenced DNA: TGTGCTAGTGGTTTGTCCAGGGGATATGAGCAGTTCTTC.